Below, one T cell receptor (beta chain) is given with its context. Its antigen is unidentified. The CDR3 spans 14 residues. Germline V CDR1 and CDR2: MNHEY, SMNVEV (reference sequence). The V and J ends lost 4 bases and 0 bases respectively, with 9 bases between them. Here immunoSEQ multiplex PCR was the method, and the copy in TCRdb shows in-frame clones only, minus some. The data hold 41,000 or so clones, with about 85% observed a single time. This sample was included in a study of OX40 agonist ivuxolimab in advanced cancers. Background on the study: Patients were infused with ivuxolimab every 2 weeks at 0.01 to 10 mg/kg.

Broader study findings: Several nonresponders also turned out to have low normalized T-cell clonal expansion. Expanded clones were, on average, more numerous in CD8+ T cells than in CD4+.

This TCR derives from an adult with an advanced solid tumor such as melanoma, head and neck, liver or kidney cancer. This specimen was CD4+ or CD8+ T cells sorted from blood, taken in a trial of the OX40 agonist ivuxolimab. The chain recombines TRBV27 with TRBJ1-1; D gene unclear. DNA for the CDR3: TGTGCCAGCAGTTCCGGGCCCCTGAACACTGAAGCTTTCTTT. Translation gives CASSSGPLNTEAFF.